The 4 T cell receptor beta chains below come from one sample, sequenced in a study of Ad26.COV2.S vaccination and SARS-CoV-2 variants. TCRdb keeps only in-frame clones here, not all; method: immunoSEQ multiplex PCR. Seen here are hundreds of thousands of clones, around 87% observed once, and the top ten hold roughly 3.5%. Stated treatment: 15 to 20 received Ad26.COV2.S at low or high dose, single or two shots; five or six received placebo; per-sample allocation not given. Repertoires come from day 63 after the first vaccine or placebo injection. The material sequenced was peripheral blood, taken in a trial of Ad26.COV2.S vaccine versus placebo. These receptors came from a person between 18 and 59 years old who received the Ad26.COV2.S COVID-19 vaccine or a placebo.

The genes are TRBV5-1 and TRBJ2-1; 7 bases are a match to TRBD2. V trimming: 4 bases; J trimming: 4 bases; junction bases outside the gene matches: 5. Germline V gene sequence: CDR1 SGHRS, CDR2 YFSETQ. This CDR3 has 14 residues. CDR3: CASSQDGGYNEQFF. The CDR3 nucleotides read TGCGCCAGCAGCCAAGACGGGGGGTACAATGAGCAGTTCTTC. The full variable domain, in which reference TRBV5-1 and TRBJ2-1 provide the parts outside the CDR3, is KAGVTQTPRYLIKTRGQQVTLSCSPISGHRSVSWYQQTPGQGLQFLFEYFSETQRNKGNFPGRFSGRQFSNSRSEMNVSTLELGDSALYLCASSQDGGYNEQFFGPGTRLTVL.

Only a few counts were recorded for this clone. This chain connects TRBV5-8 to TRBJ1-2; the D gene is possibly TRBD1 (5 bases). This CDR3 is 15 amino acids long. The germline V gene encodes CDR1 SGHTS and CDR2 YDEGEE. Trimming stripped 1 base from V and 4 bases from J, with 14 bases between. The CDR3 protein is CASSLSRGLGYGYTF. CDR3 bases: TGTGCCAGCAGCTTGTCCCGGGGGTTGGGCTATGGCTACACCTTC.

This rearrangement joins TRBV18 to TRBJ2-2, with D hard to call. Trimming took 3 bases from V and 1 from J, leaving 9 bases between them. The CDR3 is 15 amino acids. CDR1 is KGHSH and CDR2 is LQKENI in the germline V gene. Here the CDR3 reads CASSPPSWNTGELFF. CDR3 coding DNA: TGTGCCAGCTCACCTCCAAGCTGGAACACCGGGGAGCTGTTTTTT.

The CDR3 region is CASSPVGQGSGNTIYF. The CDR3 DNA reads TGTGCCAGCTCACCAGTGGGACAGGGCTCTGGAAACACCATATATTTT. The rearrangement uses TRBV18 and TRBJ1-3, with TRBD1 identical over 9 bases. The germline CDR1 and CDR2 sequences are KGHSH and LQKENI. V gave up 2 bases and J gave up 0 bases; unmatched junction bases: 2. The CDR3 sequence is 16 residues long.